These 5 T cell receptor beta chains share one sample of origin, sequenced in a study of CD8 T cells in ankylosing spondylitis. TCRdb ran MiXCR on the 5' RACE reads and lists one entry per CDR3 protein. Of roughly 150,000 distinct CDR3 sequences listed, around a third are singletons. Sequencing was carried out using synovial fluid, either unsorted or a sorted T cell fraction (not recorded which). The receptor set was obtained from a male donor with ankylosing spondylitis.

The CDR3 spells CSVVYAWNNEQFF. The CDR3 DNA follows: TGCAGTGTGGTATACGCTTGGAACAATGAGCAGTTCTTC. The chain joins TRBV20-1 to TRBJ2-1; D gene uncertain. CDR1 is DFQATT, CDR2 SNEGSKA, per germline (reference sequence). Trimming shortened V by 7 bases and J by 5 bases, and 15 bases separated the two germline ends. The CDR3 length is 13 residues.

This clonotype was counted a few times. The CDR3 region is CASRYLAGADEQFF. CDR3 DNA sequence: TGTGCCAGCAGGTATCTAGCGGGAGCGGATGAGCAGTTCTTC. The chain combines TRBV2 with TRBJ2-1, with 10 bases aligning to TRBD2. This CDR3 is 14 amino acids long. Germline V gene lookup returns CDR1 SNHLY and CDR2 FYNNEI. V lost 6 bases to trimming and J lost 8 bases; unmatched junction nucleotides: 7.

This clonotype was picked up many times. This sequence joins TRBV6-5 and TRBJ1-2, with D unclear. Between the trimmed V and J ends, which lost 10 bases and 6 bases, there was a span of 15 bases. Germline CDR1 reads MNHEY; CDR2 reads SVGAGI. CDR3 length: 12 amino acids. The CDR3 sequence is CATVSKRNGYTF. The CDR3 nucleotides read TGTGCCACCGTCTCGAAGCGGAATGGCTACACCTTC.

The chain has TRBV5-5 and TRBJ1-5; tentatively, D is TRBD1 (5 bases). Germline V gives CDR1 SGHKS, CDR2 YYEKEE (reference sequence). V was clipped by 0 bases and J by 7 bases, with 14 bases between them. The CDR3 sequence is 15 residues long. CDR3 in DNA: TGTGCCAGCAGCTTGGACGGGGGGGGAACCCAGCCCCAGCATTTT. Encoded protein: CASSLDGGGTQPQHF.

The chain is built from TRBV29-1 and TRBJ2-5, with 7 nucleotides matching TRBD2. Looked up from germline, CDR1 is SQVTM and CDR2 is ANQGSEA. The V segment lost 7 bases and the J segment 1 base; nucleotides outside the gene matches: 9. This CDR3 has 14 residues. The CDR3 loop is CSGQSGTLQETQYF. CDR3 DNA: TGCAGCGGGCAAAGCGGGACCCTCCAAGAGACCCAGTACTTC.